The 21 T cell receptor beta chains below were found in one sample sequenced in a study of blood T cell repertoires in COVID-19. The data were produced by immunoSEQ multiplex PCR, yet TCRdb's version contains in-frame clones alone and is incomplete. The table shows hundreds of thousands of clones, with around 87% occurring only once. The specimen was peripheral blood. These receptors all stem from a woman in her forties who had recovered from COVID-19.

This clone has a handful of counts. The chain uses TRBV2 and TRBJ2-1; 7 bases line up with TRBD2. The CDR3 is 13 residues long. The germline V gene has CDR1 SNHLY and CDR2 FYNNEI. V dropped 10 bases and J dropped 3; count of bases not matched to a gene: 6. The CDR3 DNA reads TGTGCCACCCAGTGGACTAGCTACAATGAGCAGTTCTTC. Protein sequence: CATQWTSYNEQFF.

The chain combines TRBV7-9 with TRBJ1-1; maybe TRBD1 (5 bases). This CDR3 spans 14 amino acids. Germline values: CDR1 SEHNR, CDR2 FQNEAQ (reference sequence). V dropped 0 bases and J dropped 3 bases, with 8 bases sitting between them. The CDR3 reads CASSLALGDTEAFF. The CDR3, as DNA: TGTGCCAGCAGCTTAGCCCTAGGGGACACTGAAGCTTTCTTT.

This chain joins TRBV7-9 and TRBJ1-5, with a possible D match to TRBD1 (5 bases). Trimming cost V 7 bases and J 1 base, with 14 bases left between them. Germline V gene lookup returns CDR1 SEHNR and CDR2 FQNEAQ (reference sequence). The CDR3 totals 15 residues. The CDR3, as DNA: TGTGCCAGCACTTTAGACGGGGGAAGCAATCAGCCCCAGCATTTT. Translated: CASTLDGGSNQPQHF. Complete variable domain (other parts from reference TRBV7-9 and TRBJ1-5): DTGVSQNPRHKITKRGQNVTFRCDPISEHNRLYWYRQTLGQGPEFLTYFQNEAQLEKSRLLSDRFSAERPKGSFSTLEIQRTEQGDSAMYLCASTLDGGSNQPQHFGDGTRLSIL.

This clone was seen a single time. The chain links TRBV28 to TRBJ1-2; TRBD1 matches 9 bases. The CDR3 loop spans 15 amino acids. The ends lost 6 bases at V and 4 bases at J; junction bases unmatched: 9. Germline loops: CDR1 MDHEN, CDR2 SYDVKM. The CDR3 loop reads CASRVGQGSFYGYTF. CDR3 bases: TGTGCCAGCAGAGTGGGACAGGGCAGCTTCTATGGCTACACCTTC.

This clone was seen a single time. This chain links TRBV7-9 with TRBJ1-3; no firm D call. This CDR3 is 14 amino acids long. Per the germline V gene, CDR1 is SEHNR and CDR2 is FQNEAQ (reference sequence). Trimming removed 5 bases at V and 0 bases at J, with 8 bases between. CDR3 nucleotide sequence: TGTGCCAGCAGCCTCCGGAGCTCTGGAAACACCATATATTTT. This codes for CASSLRSSGNTIYF. The full variable domain, rest sourced from reference TRBV7-9 and TRBJ1-3, is DTGVSQNPRHKITKRGQNVTFRCDPISEHNRLYWYRQTLGQGPEFLTYFQNEAQLEKSRLLSDRFSAERPKGSFSTLEIQRTEQGDSAMYLCASSLRSSGNTIYFGEGSWLTVV.

The chain uses TRBV19 and TRBJ1-2; 7 bases fit TRBD1. The germline gives CDR1 LNHDA, CDR2 SQIVND (reference sequence). J lost 4 bases, V lost 5 bases, and 7 bases had no gene match. CDR3 length equals 14 residues. CDR3 in amino acids: CASSLGQEIYGYTF. The CDR3 bases are TGTGCCAGTAGTCTCGGACAGGAGATCTATGGCTACACCTTC.

CDR3 protein: CASSPPSRGAHHEQYF. DNA of the CDR3: TGTGCCAGCTCACCACCCTCGCGGGGAGCGCACCACGAGCAGTACTTC. The rearrangement joins TRBV18 to TRBJ2-7; D perhaps matches TRBD2 (6 bases). The V gene's germline CDR1 is KGHSH and CDR2 LQKENI. V was pared by 0 bases and J by 5 bases, with 17 bases between. The CDR3 extends over 16 amino acids.

The CDR3 nucleotides are TGTGCCAGCAGCTTGTACAGGGACAATGGCTACACCTTC. Its translation is CASSLYRDNGYTF. The genes are TRBV5-8 and TRBJ1-2, with D maybe TRBD1 (6 bases). V lost 1 base and J 6 bases, leaving 10 bases between the germline ends. The CDR3 covers 13 residues. CDR1 is SGHTS, CDR2 YDEGEE, per germline.

This chain uses TRBV29-1 with TRBJ2-3, with TRBD1 matching over 7 bases. The V and J ends lost 5 bases and 5 bases, in that order; junction bases with no gene match: 7. The CDR3 sequence is 13 residues long. Germline V gene data show CDR1 as SQVTM and CDR2 as ANQGSEA. The CDR3 DNA sequence: TGCAGCGTTAAACAGGGGAAGGGAGATACGCAGTATTTT. This encodes CSVKQGKGDTQYF.

The chain employs TRBV27 and TRBJ2-7; 11 positions agree with TRBD1. There are 15 residues in the CDR3. The V gene's germline CDR1 is MNHEY and CDR2 SMNVEV (reference sequence). The V segment lost 8 bases and the J segment 1 base; nucleotides outside the gene matches: 7. The CDR3 region is CASGQGATGSYEQYF. CDR3 in DNA: TGTGCCAGCGGACAGGGGGCAACGGGTTCCTACGAGCAGTACTTC.

The rearrangement uses TRBV7-9 and TRBJ1-6, with TRBD1 matching 8 bases. The J segment lost 11 bases and the V segment lost 1 base, leaving 7 bases of the junction unmatched. Germline V gene lookup returns CDR1 SEHNR and CDR2 FQNEAQ (reference sequence). CDR3 length equals 15 residues. The CDR3 DNA reads as TGTGCCAGCAGCTTAGGGGACAGGTTAACTACACCCCTCCACTTT. Its protein is CASSLGDRLTTPLHF. The full variable domain, completed using reference TRBV7-9 and TRBJ1-6, is DTGVSQNPRHKITKRGQNVTFRCDPISEHNRLYWYRQTLGQGPEFLTYFQNEAQLEKSRLLSDRFSAERPKGSFSTLEIQRTEQGDSAMYLCASSLGDRLTTPLHFGNGTRLTVT.

V is TRBV14 and J is TRBJ1-1, with D tentatively TRBD1 (5 bases). Trimming removed 1 base at V and 1 base at J, with 7 bases between. Germline V gene data show CDR1 as SGHDN and CDR2 as FVKESK. The CDR3 loop spans 14 amino acids. The CDR3 protein is CASSQGGGNTEAFF. The CDR3 DNA is TGTGCCAGCAGCCAAGGCGGGGGGAACACTGAAGCTTTCTTT.

The V gene is TRBV27, the J gene TRBJ1-3; 9 nucleotides align to TRBD1. Germline CDR1 reads MNHEY; CDR2 reads SMNVEV (reference sequence). This CDR3 has 14 amino acids. The V gene end was trimmed by 6 bases and the J gene end by 4 bases; junction bases not matched to a gene: 4. In DNA, the CDR3 is TGTGCCAGCAGGGGACAGGGAGGAGGAAACACCATATATTTT. The encoded protein is CASRGQGGGNTIYF.

CDR3 protein: CASSFRGMDEKLFF. Written as DNA, the CDR3 is TGTGCCAGCAGCTTCAGGGGCATGGATGAAAAACTGTTTTTT. The V and J genes are TRBV7-8 and TRBJ1-4, with a weak D call TRBD1 (6 bases). V dropped 3 bases and J dropped 6 bases, with 11 bases sitting between them. CDR1 is SGHVS, CDR2 FQNEAQ, per germline. The CDR3 is 14 amino acids.

The V gene is TRBV27, the J gene TRBJ2-1, with D perhaps TRBD2 (6 bases). V was shortened by 3 bases and J by 7 bases, with 13 bases between the two germline ends. The CDR3 has 14 residues. Looked up from germline, CDR1 is MNHEY and CDR2 is SMNVEV (reference sequence). CDR3: CASSFSPGGNEQFF. CDR3 DNA sequence: TGTGCCAGCAGTTTCAGTCCAGGAGGGAATGAGCAGTTCTTC.

The chain joins TRBV18 to TRBJ2-7; perhaps TRBD1 as D (5 bases). Trimming took off 2 bases at V and 0 bases at J, with 8 bases between the two ends. CDR1 is KGHSH, CDR2 LQKENI, per germline. CDR3 size: 14 residues. Here the CDR3 DNA reads TGTGCCAGCTCACCAGGGGCCGGCTCCTACGAGCAGTACTTC. Translated: CASSPGAGSYEQYF.

Comments on this clone: The junction departs from germline at one end; a sequencing error may be responsible. The gene calls are TRBV6-1 and TRBJ2-2, with 10 bases identical to TRBD1. The CDR3 has 13 amino acids. The germline V gene encodes CDR1 MNHNS and CDR2 SASEGT. The CDR3, as DNA: TGTGCCAGCAGTGAATTTCGGACAGGGGGGCTGTTTTTT. This translates into CASSEFRTGGLFF.

The chain recombines TRBV7-2 with TRBJ2-5; 7 nucleotides line up with TRBD2. Germline lookup yields CDR1 SGHTA and CDR2 FQGNSA. J gave up 4 bases and V 5 bases, and 10 bases lay outside the gene matches. This CDR3 comprises 15 residues. CDR3 in amino acids: CASSPQRGPGETQYF. As DNA, the CDR3 is TGTGCCAGCAGCCCCCAGCGGGGCCCCGGAGAGACCCAGTACTTC.

The chain has TRBV7-2 and TRBJ1-5, with 9 bases identical to TRBD1. The V and J ends lost 5 bases and 0 bases, in that order; junction bases with no gene match: 5. Germline assignment: CDR1 SGHTA and CDR2 FQGNSA. The CDR3 contains 16 residues. CDR3 amino acids: CASSVGTGYSNQPQHF. CDR3 bases: TGTGCCAGCAGCGTTGGGACAGGGTATAGCAATCAGCCCCAGCATTTT. Combining the CDR3 with reference TRBV7-2 and TRBJ1-5 gives the whole variable domain GAGVSQSPSNKVTEKGKDVELRCDPISGHTALYWYRQSLGQGLEFLIYFQGNSAPDKSGLPSDRFSAERTGGSVSTLTIQRTQQEDSAVYLCASSVGTGYSNQPQHFGDGTRLSIL.

The chain carries TRBV6-5 and TRBJ2-4; TRBD2 aligns across 7 bases. V was clipped by 8 bases and J by 5 bases; unmatched bases: 6. The germline CDR1 and CDR2 sequences are MNHEY and SVGAGI. This CDR3 has 13 amino acids. The CDR3 reads CASQTGGENIQYF. The CDR3 region has the DNA TGTGCCAGCCAAACGGGGGGTGAAAACATTCAGTACTTC.

V gene TRBV19 combines with J gene TRBJ2-7; 8 positions match TRBD2. This CDR3 has 12 amino acids. Per the germline V gene, CDR1 is LNHDA and CDR2 is SQIVND (reference sequence). J lost 6 bases, V lost 7 bases, and 5 bases had no gene match. In DNA form, the CDR3 reads TGTGCCAGTATGGGACTAGGACCCGAGCAGTACTTC. Its translation: CASMGLGPEQYF.